One sample yielded the 5 T cell receptor beta chains listed below, sequenced in a study of blood T cell repertoires in COVID-19 (dated by TCRdb to about 2020). Libraries came from the immunoSEQ multiplex PCR assay. TCRdb took over this immuneACCESS table, retaining in-frame rearrangements with V and J assigned. Such tables are incomplete; in checked studies, under half of the missing clones stem from an unresolved V gene, and the remainder is unexplained. A total of 90,000 to 110,000 clones appear in this sample, approximately 72% of them only once. The ten largest clones represent roughly a fifth of the sample. The sample taken for sequencing was peripheral blood. The receptors were sampled from a woman in her 70s with acute or convalescent COVID-19.

The chain uses TRBV2 and TRBJ1-5; no definite D call. Germline-derived CDR1 and CDR2 are SNHLY and FYNNEI. CDR3 length: 14 residues. The V and J ends lost 0 bases and 1 base respectively, with 4 bases between them. The CDR3 spells CASSEARSNQPQHF. The CDR3 bases are TGTGCCAGCAGTGAAGCGAGGAGCAATCAGCCCCAGCATTTT.

This clone was recorded once. V gene TRBV5-1 combines with J gene TRBJ2-3; 12 bases align to TRBD2. There are 18 residues in the CDR3. With 3 bases clipped from V and 7 bases from J, the junction kept 15 bases outside the gene matches. Germline V CDR1 and CDR2: SGHRS, YFSETQ. CDR3 region: CASSSGPSTSGGTNTQYF. The DNA of the CDR3 is TGCGCCAGCAGCTCCGGGCCGTCCACTAGCGGGGGGACAAATACGCAGTATTTT.

V gene TRBV3-1 (or the pseudogene TRBV3-2) combines with J gene TRBJ1-1; D might be TRBD1 (5 bases). The V gene lost 1 base and the J gene lost 3 bases, with 12 bases spanning the gap. CDR3 size: 15 residues. The V gene's germline CDR1 is LGHDT and CDR2 YNNKEL (reference sequence). CDR3 coding DNA: TGTGCCAGCAGCCAAGGGGGCCAACCGGACACTGAAGCTTTCTTT. Translating it yields CASSQGGQPDTEAFF.

In DNA form, the CDR3 reads TGTGCCAGCAGTTTTTCGGGGGGCGGCACCGGGGAGCTGTTTTTT. This sequence encodes CASSFSGGGTGELFF. This chain connects TRBV27 to TRBJ2-2, with D perhaps matching TRBD2 (7 bases). Germline V lookup: CDR1 MNHEY, CDR2 SMNVEV (reference sequence). Trimming took off 3 bases at V and 4 bases at J, with 12 bases between the two ends. The CDR3 has 15 residues.

V gene TRBV11-3 combines with J gene TRBJ2-2; D is uncertain. The length of the CDR3 is 13 residues. Germline CDR1 SGHNT, CDR2 YENEEA. The V gene lost 4 bases and the J gene lost 4 bases, with 7 bases spanning the gap. CDR3 bases: TGTGCCAGCAGCTCCTCGGTCACCGGGGAGCTGTTTTTT. Amino acid sequence: CASSSSVTGELFF.